These 32 T cell receptor beta chains were sequenced from one sample in a study of T cell responses to AZD1222 COVID-19 vaccine. Using immunoSEQ multiplex PCR, the repertoire was profiled, and TCRdb retains in-frame clones only, with some absent. The repertoire includes about 73,000 clones, roughly 89% of them detected once, and about 9.6% sits in the top ten. Sequences were derived from peripheral blood, sampled 28 days after the second AZD1222 dose. These receptors originate from an adult who received the AZD1222 COVID-19 vaccine.

The rearrangement uses TRBV7-2 and TRBJ1-3; the D is unclear. Trimming shortened V by 2 bases and J by 0 bases, and 2 bases separated the two germline ends. CDR1 SGHTA and CDR2 FQGNSA come from the germline V gene. This CDR3 has 13 amino acids. The CDR3 loop is CASSLNSGNTIYF. Written as DNA, the CDR3 is TGTGCCAGCAGCTTAAACTCTGGAAACACCATATATTTT.

V and J are TRBV13 and TRBJ2-7; D is unresolved. This CDR3 contains 12 residues. V shed 5 bases and J shed 0 bases, with 5 bases lying between them. The germline V gene encodes CDR1 PRHDT and CDR2 FYEKMQ (reference sequence). Here the CDR3 DNA reads TGTGCCAGCAGCAAAGGCTCCTACGAGCAGTACGTC. The encoded protein is CASSKGSYEQYV.

This clone occurred once. The chain carries TRBV18 and TRBJ1-4, with D perhaps TRBD1 (6 bases). V was shortened by 4 bases and J by 6 bases, with 6 bases between the two germline ends. Germline CDR1 is KGHSH and CDR2 is LQKENI. The CDR3 is made up of 12 amino acids. CDR3 bases: TGTGCCAGCTCACACAGGGATGAAAAACTGTTTTTT. It specifies CASSHRDEKLFF.

CDR3 sequence reads: CASSRGEKLFF. The CDR3 nucleotides read TGTGCCAGCAGCCGAGGAGAAAAACTGTTTTTT. The gene calls are TRBV11-3 and TRBJ1-4; D unresolved. This CDR3 comprises 11 residues. V lost 5 bases and J 8 bases, leaving 6 bases between the germline ends. Germline V gives CDR1 SGHNT, CDR2 YENEEA.

V gene TRBV5-1 combines with J gene TRBJ2-3; 9 bases map to TRBD2. This CDR3 comprises 14 residues. CDR1 SGHRS and CDR2 YFSETQ come from the germline V gene. With V trimmed by 8 bases and J by 0 bases, 4 bases remained unmatched. The CDR3 DNA sequence: TGCGCCAGTTCTAGCGGGGATAGCACAGATACGCAGTATTTT. Translated, it gives CASSSGDSTDTQYF.

For the CDR3, the DNA is TGTGCCAGCAGCGTCAGGGTGGGGAACACTGAAGCTTTCTTT. Translation gives CASSVRVGNTEAFF. The chain carries TRBV7-2 and TRBJ1-1; tentative D call: TRBD1 (5 bases). Per germline, CDR1 SGHTA and CDR2 FQGNSA. The CDR3 sequence is 14 residues long. V gave up 5 bases and J gave up 1 base, with 11 bases separating them.

This clone occurred once. The rearrangement uses TRBV9 and TRBJ1-1, with D hard to call. Germline V gene data show CDR1 as SGDLS and CDR2 as YYNGEE. Trimming removed 4 bases from V and 1 base from J, with 11 bases in between. The CDR3 has 14 residues. This CDR3 reads CASSPHPRNTEAFF. CDR3 DNA: TGTGCCAGCAGCCCACACCCCCGGAACACTGAAGCTTTCTTT.

This clone appeared once. This chain joins TRBV19 and TRBJ1-4; D perhaps matches TRBD1 (6 bases). CDR1 is LNHDA, CDR2 SQIVND, per germline (reference sequence). The CDR3 length is 15 residues. V lost 3 bases and J lost 4, with 12 bases in between. The CDR3 DNA reads as TGTGCCAGTAGTATTCAGGGGACTCTTAATGAAAAACTGTTTTTT. Its protein is CASSIQGTLNEKLFF. Complete variable domain (other parts from reference TRBV19 and TRBJ1-4): DGGITQSPKYLFRKEGQNVTLSCEQNLNHDAMYWYRQDPGQGLRLIYYSQIVNDFQKGDIAEGYSVSREKKESFPLTVTSAQKNPTAFYLCASSIQGTLNEKLFFGSGTQLSVL.

J is TRBJ2-7 and V is TRBV7-2; D might be TRBD1 (6 bases). Germline-derived CDR1 and CDR2 are SGHTA and FQGNSA. This CDR3 region has 12 residues. V lost 5 bases to trimming and J lost 4 bases, with 9 bases between them. In DNA form, the CDR3 reads TGTGCCAGCAGCACTACAGGGTACGAGCAGTACTTC. This encodes CASSTTGYEQYF.

This chain joins TRBV29-1 and TRBJ2-3, with 11 bases identical to TRBD1. CDR1 SQVTM and CDR2 ANQGSEA come from the germline V gene. V lost 1 base to trimming and J lost 1 base; unmatched junction nucleotides: 22. The CDR3 covers 22 residues. CDR3 in amino acids: CSVEGTPGTGGDFFIGTDTQYF. The DNA for the CDR3 is TGCAGCGTTGAAGGGACCCCCGGGACAGGGGGAGATTTTTTCATTGGCACAGATACGCAGTATTTT.

This chain uses TRBV9 with TRBJ2-7; no reliable D call. V was clipped by 3 bases and J by 5 bases, with 9 bases between them. This CDR3 has 12 residues. Germline assignment: CDR1 SGDLS and CDR2 YYNGEE. This CDR3 reads CASSGTGHEQYF. The CDR3 DNA follows: TGTGCCAGCAGCGGAACTGGGCACGAGCAGTACTTC.

The rearrangement links TRBV19 to TRBJ1-5; weak D call: TRBD1 (6 bases). The germline V gene has CDR1 LNHDA and CDR2 SQIVND (reference sequence). The CDR3 is 16 amino acids. Trimming took off 5 bases at V and 2 bases at J, with 16 bases between the two ends. The DNA of the CDR3 is TGTGCCAGTAGTCGGCGGGGGGCAGTAGGCAATCAGCCCCAGCATTTT. Amino acids: CASSRRGAVGNQPQHF.

The chain carries TRBV28 and TRBJ1-2; TRBD1 matches 7 bases. The CDR3 is 17 amino acids. With V trimmed by 7 bases and J by 4 bases, 18 bases remained unmatched. The germline V gene has CDR1 MDHEN and CDR2 SYDVKM. CDR3 sequence (DNA): TGTGCCAGCACCAATACACGGCCGACAGGGTGGGTCTATGGCTACACCTTC. Translation gives CASTNTRPTGWVYGYTF.

The J gene is TRBJ1-3, the V gene TRBV27; D uncertain. The CDR3 sequence is 15 residues long. Deletions cut 0 bases from V and 0 bases from J, with 6 bases between. The germline V gene has CDR1 MNHEY and CDR2 SMNVEV (reference sequence). In DNA, the CDR3 is TGTGCCAGCAGTTTATCATATAGCTCTGGAAACACCATATATTTT. It yields the protein CASSLSYSSGNTIYF.

This sequence joins TRBV6-2 or TRBV6-3 and TRBJ2-1; no reliable D call. This CDR3 spans 15 amino acids. Trimming shortened V by 4 bases and J by 2 bases, and 12 bases separated the two germline ends. CDR1 is MNHEY and CDR2 is SVGEGT in the germline V gene. CDR3 sequence reads: CASSSPRRPYNEQFF. The CDR3 DNA reads as TGTGCCAGCAGTTCCCCCCGGCGGCCCTACAATGAGCAGTTCTTC.

The chain is built from TRBV7-2 and TRBJ2-2, with D maybe TRBD1 (7 bases). There are 15 residues in the CDR3. CDR1 is SGHTA, CDR2 FQGNSA, per germline. Trimming cost V 7 bases and J 1 base, with 13 bases left between them. The CDR3 DNA sequence: TGTGCCAGCACCCTTCAGGGGGGGAACACCGGGGAGCTGTTTTTT. Its protein product is CASTLQGGNTGELFF.

The gene calls are TRBV7-2 and TRBJ1-5; D gene ambiguous. Trimming stripped 5 bases from V and 2 bases from J, with 10 bases between. The CDR3 covers 14 residues. In germline, CDR1 is SGHTA, CDR2 FQGNSA. Here the CDR3 DNA reads TGTGCCAGCAGCCCCCGGGATGGCAATCAGCCCCAGCATTTT. This gives the protein CASSPRDGNQPQHF.

This clone was seen a few times. The chain links TRBV27 to TRBJ2-2; TRBD2 aligns across 7 bases. After removal of 2 bases from V and 7 bases from J, the junction contained 10 bases not matched to a gene. Germline CDR1 and CDR2: MNHEY and SMNVEV (reference sequence). This CDR3 has 16 amino acids. CDR3 region: CASSLNPSGANGELFF. The CDR3 nucleotides read TGTGCCAGCAGTTTAAATCCCAGCGGGGCGAACGGGGAGCTGTTTTTT.

The CDR3 spells CASSGNRERDAEAFF. CDR3 in DNA: TGTGCCAGCAGCGGAAACAGAGAACGGGACGCTGAAGCTTTCTTT. This chain uses TRBV5-4 with TRBJ1-1; D possibly corresponds to TRBD1 (5 bases). Trimming took 4 bases from V and 6 from J, leaving 19 bases between them. There are 15 residues in the CDR3. Germline CDR1 reads SGHNT; CDR2 reads YYREEE (reference sequence).

The gene calls are TRBV5-1 and TRBJ2-1, with TRBD2 identical over 9 bases. Germline loops: CDR1 SGHRS, CDR2 YFSETQ. V lost 2 bases, J lost 7 bases, and 13 bases stayed unmatched. The CDR3 covers 17 residues. CDR3 nucleotide sequence: TGCGCCAGCAGCTTATGGAAGACTAGCGGAGCTCCAAATGAGCAGTTCTTC. Its translation is CASSLWKTSGAPNEQFF.

V is TRBV7-7 and J is TRBJ1-4; D remains ambiguous. The CDR3 spans 15 residues. Germline CDR1 SSHAT, CDR2 FNYEAQ (reference sequence). Trimming took off 5 bases at V and 3 bases at J, with 13 bases between the two ends. The CDR3 here is CASSARAPPNEKLFF. The CDR3, as DNA: TGTGCCAGCAGCGCCCGGGCTCCGCCTAATGAAAAACTGTTTTTT.

The chain employs TRBV5-1 and TRBJ1-2; D might be TRBD1 (6 bases). The CDR3 spans 16 residues. From germline, CDR1 is SGHRS and CDR2 YFSETQ. Trimming cost V 4 bases and J 0 bases, with 16 bases left between them. CDR3 sequence reads: CASSLARGTPNYGYTF. The DNA for the CDR3 is TGCGCCAGCAGCCTCGCTCGGGGGACACCTAACTATGGCTACACCTTC.

The J gene is TRBJ1-5, the V gene TRBV6-5, with 7 bases that match TRBD1. Germline CDR1 is MNHEY and CDR2 is SVGAGI. This CDR3 comprises 14 residues. After removal of 6 bases from V and 7 bases from J, the junction contained 9 bases not matched to a gene. CDR3 sequence (DNA): TGTGCCAGCAGCTCTGGGCAGGGGGACCAGCCCCAGCATTTT. This codes for CASSSGQGDQPQHF.

This clone was seen only once. The CDR3 region has the DNA TGCGCCAGCAGCTTGGGGGCGAGGCCTCCAACTAATGAAAAACTGTTTTTT. Amino acids: CASSLGARPPTNEKLFF. The chain has TRBV5-1 and TRBJ1-4; D gene ambiguous. Germline CDR1 reads SGHRS; CDR2 reads YFSETQ. CDR3 length: 17 residues. Trimming removed 0 bases at V and 0 bases at J, with 12 bases between.

This clone showed up just once. The rearrangement uses TRBV27 and TRBJ1-3; 9 nucleotides align to TRBD1. CDR3 length equals 17 residues. V lost 1 base and J lost 0; bases outside the gene matches: 4. The germline V gene has CDR1 MNHEY and CDR2 SMNVEV (reference sequence). The CDR3 spells CASSLWGTGFSGNTIYF. The CDR3 DNA sequence: TGTGCCAGCAGTTTATGGGGGACAGGGTTCTCTGGAAACACCATATATTTT.

V and J are TRBV11-3 and TRBJ2-3; D is ambiguous. The germline CDR1 and CDR2 sequences are SGHNT and YENEEA. The germline V and J ends were trimmed by 4 bases and 2 bases, with 13 bases remaining between them. The CDR3 loop spans 15 amino acids. CDR3 DNA sequence: TGTGCCAGCAGCTCCCTAGGTCGCGCCACAGATACGCAGTATTTT. Amino acids: CASSSLGRATDTQYF.

The chain recombines TRBV6-5 with TRBJ2-5; TRBD1 aligns across 8 bases. The germline gives CDR1 MNHEY, CDR2 SVGAGI. The CDR3 runs to 13 residues. After removal of 10 bases from V and 3 bases from J, the junction contained 7 bases not matched to a gene. CDR3 sequence (DNA): TGTGCCATAGGGACAGGCAGGGAAGAGACCCAGTACTTC. This codes for CAIGTGREETQYF.

The chain recombines TRBV19 with TRBJ1-4; 7 positions match TRBD1. V shed 4 bases and J 0 bases; nucleotides not matched to a gene: 2. Germline V gene data show CDR1 as LNHDA and CDR2 as SQIVND (reference sequence). The CDR3 runs to 15 residues. The CDR3 loop reads CASSTDRATNEKLFF. The CDR3 DNA follows: TGTGCCAGTAGTACCGACAGGGCAACTAATGAAAAACTGTTTTTT.

This chain uses TRBV5-6 with TRBJ1-1; no reliable D call. Per the germline V gene, CDR1 is SGHDT and CDR2 is YYEEEE. Trimming cost V 0 bases and J 2 bases, with 11 bases left between them. This CDR3 is 15 amino acids long. The CDR3 coding sequence is TGTGCCAGCAGCTTGGCCAATCGGGGTAACACTGAAGCTTTCTTT. The encoded protein is CASSLANRGNTEAFF.

This clone has only one observation. The chain combines TRBV6-5 with TRBJ1-6; D is perhaps TRBD1 (6 bases). This CDR3 has 15 residues. Trimming cost V 4 bases and J 9 bases, with 16 bases left between them. The germline gives CDR1 MNHEY, CDR2 SVGAGI. The CDR3 here is CASSWNRERGSPLHF. CDR3 sequence (DNA): TGTGCCAGCAGTTGGAACAGGGAGAGGGGTTCACCCCTCCACTTT.

The chain links TRBV4-2 to TRBJ2-1; tentative D call: TRBD2 (5 bases). The V and J ends lost 3 bases and 7 bases respectively, with 13 bases between them. CDR1 LGHNA and CDR2 YNFKEQ come from the germline V gene. This CDR3 region has 14 residues. Here the CDR3 DNA reads TGTGCCAGCAGCCAGGAGATCCGCGGGAATGAGCAGTTCTTC. It is translated as CASSQEIRGNEQFF.

The chain has TRBV18 and TRBJ2-5, with D unclear. CDR1 and CDR2 from the germline V gene are KGHSH and LQKENI. The CDR3 consists of 10 residues. Trimming took 6 bases from V and 5 from J, leaving 4 bases between them. The CDR3 protein is CASSGETQYF. The CDR3 DNA is TGTGCCAGCTCGGGGGAGACCCAGTACTTC. Variable domain in full (rest from reference TRBV18 and TRBJ2-5): NAGVMQNPRHLVRRRGQEARLRCSPMKGHSHVYWYRQLPEEGLKFMVYLQKENIIDESGMPKERFSAEFPKEGPSILRIQQVVRGDSAAYFCASSGETQYFGPGTRLLVL.